One sample yielded the 27 T cell receptor beta chains listed below, sequenced in a study of cytotoxic CD8 clonotypes in ibrutinib-treated CLL. Measured with immunoSEQ multiplex PCR; TCRdb has only the in-frame clones, and not every one. The sample carries around 150,000 clones, more than 75% recorded once. This specimen was PBMCs, taken after 36 months of ibrutinib treatment. The receptor set was obtained from a human donor with chronic lymphocytic leukemia.

A few counts support this clone. The rearrangement joins TRBV10-3 to TRBJ2-7, with D maybe TRBD2 (6 bases). Germline loops: CDR1 ENHRY, CDR2 SYGVKD. The CDR3 consists of 13 residues. The V and J ends lost 6 bases and 1 base respectively, with 10 bases between them. CDR3 sequence: CAIRTGDSYEQYF. The CDR3, as DNA: TGTGCCATCAGGACGGGGGATTCCTACGAGCAGTACTTC.

V gene TRBV9 combines with J gene TRBJ2-2, with D tentatively TRBD1 (7 bases). The ends were cut back, 4 bases at V and 5 bases at J, with 18 bases in the middle. The length of the CDR3 is 16 residues. From germline, CDR1 is SGDLS and CDR2 YYNGEE. The CDR3 protein is CASSPRRQGGTGELFF. The CDR3 nucleotides read TGTGCCAGCAGCCCTAGACGGCAGGGGGGAACCGGGGAGCTGTTTTTT.

This chain joins TRBV5-1 and TRBJ1-2; D is undetermined. In germline, CDR1 is SGHRS, CDR2 YFSETQ. V shed 0 bases and J shed 0 bases, with 9 bases lying between them. This CDR3 has 15 residues. CDR3 sequence: CASSLAPPANYGYTF. CDR3 DNA sequence: TGCGCCAGCAGCTTGGCCCCCCCGGCTAACTATGGCTACACCTTC.

The rearrangement joins TRBV18 to TRBJ2-7; D is unclear. V was pared by 3 bases and J by 5 bases, with 8 bases between. There are 12 residues in the CDR3. CDR1 is KGHSH and CDR2 is LQKENI in the germline V gene. The CDR3 DNA reads TGTGCCAGCTCACCCCGCTGGGACGAGCAGTACTTC. Its translation: CASSPRWDEQYF.

CDR3 nucleotides: TGTGCCAGTAGTACCCCTCCGTCGGTGAGCAATCAGCCCCAGCATTTT. Translation: CASSTPPSVSNQPQHF. The V and J genes are TRBV19 and TRBJ1-5; unclear D gene. The CDR3 has 16 amino acids. Germline CDR1 and CDR2: LNHDA and SQIVND (reference sequence). The ends were cut back, 4 bases at V and 1 base at J, with 14 bases in the middle. Combining the CDR3 with reference TRBV19 and TRBJ1-5 gives the whole variable domain DGGITQSPKYLFRKEGQNVTLSCEQNLNHDAMYWYRQDPGQGLRLIYYSQIVNDFQKGDIAEGYSVSREKKESFPLTVTSAQKNPTAFYLCASSTPPSVSNQPQHFGDGTRLSIL.

This chain connects TRBV18 to TRBJ1-1; D not resolved. Germline V gene sequence: CDR1 KGHSH, CDR2 LQKENI. There are 14 residues in the CDR3. Trimming pared 2 bases from V and 3 bases from J, leaving 10 bases between. CDR3 sequence (DNA): TGTGCCAGCTCACCAAACAGTCGGTACACTGAAGCTTTCTTT. This gives the protein CASSPNSRYTEAFF.

The rearrangement uses TRBV2 and TRBJ1-3; no reliable D call. V lost 7 bases and J 7 bases, leaving 5 bases between the germline ends. CDR3 size: 10 residues. Germline values: CDR1 SNHLY, CDR2 FYNNEI. The CDR3 spells CASKSNTIYF. CDR3 coding DNA: TGTGCCAGCAAGTCCAACACCATATATTTT.

This chain uses TRBV7-9 with TRBJ1-1, with TRBD1 matching 7 bases. V shed 5 bases and J 1 base; nucleotides not matched to a gene: 4. The CDR3 runs 14 residues. Germline V gene sequence: CDR1 SEHNR, CDR2 FQNEAQ (reference sequence). This CDR3 is CASSKGAQNTEAFF. CDR3 coding DNA: TGTGCCAGCAGCAAGGGGGCCCAGAACACTGAAGCTTTCTTT.

The chain recombines TRBV5-4 with TRBJ1-1; 8 nucleotides agree with TRBD1. The CDR3 runs to 14 residues. Germline V gives CDR1 SGHNT, CDR2 YYREEE (reference sequence). Trimming at V came to 5 bases and at J to 1 base, leaving 4 bases not matched to a gene. The CDR3 sequence is CASSAGGGNTEAFF. CDR3 bases: TGTGCCAGCAGTGCAGGGGGCGGGAACACTGAAGCTTTCTTT.

The CDR3 nucleotides are TGTGCCAGCTCACTGGATGGGGGATTGAGAGGAAACACCATATATTTT. Translated, it gives CASSLDGGLRGNTIYF. The genes are TRBV18 and TRBJ1-3, with a possible D match to TRBD1 (5 bases). Trimming removed 4 bases at V and 4 bases at J, with 17 bases between. In germline, CDR1 is KGHSH, CDR2 LQKENI. The CDR3 consists of 16 residues.

This CDR3 is CASSPGQPAEQYF. The CDR3 nucleotides are TGTGCCAGCTCCCCGGGACAGCCGGCCGAGCAGTACTTC. The chain couples TRBV6-5 to TRBJ2-7; 7 nucleotides match TRBD1. Germline CDR1 is MNHEY and CDR2 is SVGAGI. The CDR3 extends over 13 amino acids. J gave up 6 bases and V 8 bases, and 10 bases lay outside the gene matches.

The J gene is TRBJ1-2, the V gene TRBV4-2; 9 bases map to TRBD1. CDR1 and CDR2 from the germline V gene are LGHNA and YNFKEQ. J gave up 4 bases and V 7 bases, and 7 bases lay outside the gene matches. CDR3 length: 14 amino acids. The CDR3 is CASKRQGDSYGYTF. The CDR3 DNA sequence: TGTGCCAGCAAGCGACAGGGGGACAGCTATGGCTACACCTTC.

CDR3 amino acids: CASTFGTTYNEQFF. DNA for the CDR3: TGTGCCAGCACCTTCGGAACCACCTACAATGAGCAGTTCTTC. This chain connects TRBV7-2 to TRBJ2-1, with D unresolved. Per the germline V gene, CDR1 is SGHTA and CDR2 is FQGNSA. The CDR3 has 14 residues. V was pared by 7 bases and J by 2 bases, with 12 bases between.

The chain has TRBV5-1 and TRBJ1-2; D gene ambiguous. This CDR3 is built from 14 residues. Germline CDR1 and CDR2: SGHRS and YFSETQ. Deletions cut 0 bases from V and 2 bases from J, with 8 bases between. The CDR3 region has the DNA TGCGCCAGCAGCTTGGAGGCAGCGAACTATGGCTACACCTTC. It encodes CASSLEAANYGYTF.

V usage is TRBV29-1 and J usage is TRBJ2-7, with D perhaps given as TRBD1 or TRBD2 (6 bases each). The germline V and J ends were trimmed by 4 bases and 3 bases, with 13 bases remaining between them. The V gene's germline CDR1 is SQVTM and CDR2 ANQGSEA. CDR3 size: 13 residues. The CDR3, as DNA: TGCAGCGTTGGTTCCGGGGGCAGCTACGAGCAGTACTTC. Its translation: CSVGSGGSYEQYF.

This chain joins TRBV6-5 and TRBJ1-2; tentative D call: TRBD1 (6 bases). Germline V gene data show CDR1 as MNHEY and CDR2 as SVGAGI. CDR3 length: 14 residues. V shed 6 bases and J shed 2 bases, with 13 bases lying between them. CDR3 residues: CASRTTGINYGYTF. DNA for the CDR3: TGTGCCAGCAGAACAACAGGGATAAACTATGGCTACACCTTC.

The V call is TRBV7-3, the J call TRBJ2-1; D might be TRBD1 (6 bases). The CDR3 sequence is 14 residues long. V dropped 4 bases and J dropped 6 bases, with 13 bases sitting between them. Germline CDR1 SGHTA, CDR2 FQGTGA. Written as DNA, the CDR3 is TGTGCCAGCAGCTCTCGGTCACAGGGCAATGAGCAGTTCTTC. It encodes CASSSRSQGNEQFF.

The chain joins TRBV11-2 to TRBJ2-5, with D perhaps TRBD1 (6 bases). Trimming removed 1 base from V and 3 bases from J, with 15 bases in between. Germline V gene sequence: CDR1 SGHAT, CDR2 FQNNGV. The CDR3 length is 16 residues. Here the CDR3 DNA reads TGTGCCAGCAGCTTAGGTTCCCTTGGGGGCAAAGAGACCCAGTACTTC. The encoded protein is CASSLGSLGGKETQYF.

The chain is built from TRBV5-1 and TRBJ1-1; D perhaps matches TRBD1 (6 bases). Trimming pared 5 bases from V and 1 base from J, leaving 15 bases between. The CDR3 is 15 amino acids. Germline CDR1 reads SGHRS; CDR2 reads YFSETQ. This CDR3 is CASSGRGEWNTEAFF. As DNA, the CDR3 is TGCGCCAGCAGTGGGAGGGGGGAGTGGAACACTGAAGCTTTCTTT. Looking up the rest from reference TRBV5-1 and TRBJ1-1 gives the full variable domain: KAGVTQTPRYLIKTRGQQVTLSCSPISGHRSVSWYQQTPGQGLQFLFEYFSETQRNKGNFPGRFSGRQFSNSRSEMNVSTLELGDSALYLCASSGRGEWNTEAFFGQGTRLTVV.

The chain carries TRBV5-1 and TRBJ2-7; TRBD1 aligns across 11 bases. Trimming cost V 0 bases and J 1 base; bases outside gene matches: 3. Per the germline V gene, CDR1 is SGHRS and CDR2 is YFSETQ. The CDR3 has 16 amino acids. CDR3 region: CASSLGGTGGSYEQYF. The CDR3 coding sequence is TGCGCCAGCAGCTTGGGCGGGACAGGGGGGTCCTACGAGCAGTACTTC.

This clone was counted ten times or more. The chain links TRBV7-9 to TRBJ1-1, with 8 bases identical to TRBD1. V lost 5 bases and J lost 10; bases outside the gene matches: 6. The CDR3 length is 12 residues. Germline CDR1 is SEHNR and CDR2 is FQNEAQ (reference sequence). This CDR3 is CASSRTGTGAFF. CDR3 sequence (DNA): TGTGCCAGCAGCCGTACTGGGACAGGAGCTTTCTTT.

This clone was seen a few times. The rearrangement joins TRBV19 to TRBJ2-2; the D gene is possibly TRBD1 (7 bases). Deletions cut 5 bases from V and 5 bases from J, with 12 bases between. Germline loops: CDR1 LNHDA, CDR2 SQIVND (reference sequence). This CDR3 is 14 amino acids long. The CDR3 DNA reads TGTGCCAGTAGTGATCCAGGGGGGACCGGGGAGCTGTTTTTT. It yields the protein CASSDPGGTGELFF.

The rearrangement links TRBV7-2 to TRBJ1-2, with D possibly matching TRBD1 (5 bases). The V end lost 1 base, the J end lost 4 bases, and 16 bases lay between the germline ends. This CDR3 comprises 16 residues. CDR1 and CDR2 from the germline V gene are SGHTA and FQGNSA. The CDR3 bases are TGTGCCAGCAGCTTAGAGGCAGTGCGGGGGGGCTATGGCTACACCTTC. This codes for CASSLEAVRGGYGYTF.

The sample holds a few counts of this clone. The germline gene is not matched at one end of the junction; a read error may be the cause. V and J are TRBV18 and TRBJ2-5; 7 nucleotides line up with TRBD1. The CDR3 spans 14 residues. Germline V gene lookup returns CDR1 KGHSH and CDR2 LQKENI. The CDR3 sequence is CASSNQGQGESQYF. CDR3 coding DNA: TGTGCCAGCTCAAACCAGGGCCAGGGGGAGAGCCAGTACTTC.

V and J are TRBV28 and TRBJ2-7, with a weak D call TRBD2 (5 bases). The length of the CDR3 is 13 residues. Trimming removed 3 bases from V and 3 bases from J, with 9 bases in between. Germline loops: CDR1 MDHEN, CDR2 SYDVKM. DNA of the CDR3: TGTGCCAGCAGTTTGCCGGGAATCTACGAGCAGTACTTC. Residues: CASSLPGIYEQYF.

The chain employs TRBV19 and TRBJ2-7; a weak D match, TRBD1 (6 bases). The CDR3 runs to 15 residues. Germline V CDR1 and CDR2: LNHDA, SQIVND (reference sequence). Deletions cut 3 bases from V and 6 bases from J, with 18 bases between. The CDR3 sequence: CASSILVGAGGEQYF. As DNA, the CDR3 is TGTGCCAGTAGTATCCTAGTGGGGGCAGGAGGCGAGCAGTACTTC.

The V and J genes are TRBV5-1 and TRBJ2-7; D uncertain. V was trimmed by 2 bases and J by 3 bases, leaving 9 bases between them. The CDR3 covers 13 residues. Germline V gene sequence: CDR1 SGHRS, CDR2 YFSETQ. For the CDR3, the DNA is TGCGCCAGCAGCTTCATCACATACTACGAGCAGTACTTC. This gives the protein CASSFITYYEQYF. Complete variable domain (other parts from reference TRBV5-1 and TRBJ2-7): KAGVTQTPRYLIKTRGQQVTLSCSPISGHRSVSWYQQTPGQGLQFLFEYFSETQRNKGNFPGRFSGRQFSNSRSEMNVSTLELGDSALYLCASSFITYYEQYFGPGTRLTVT.